These 30 T cell receptor beta chains came from one sample sequenced in a study of blood T cell repertoires in COVID-19. The method was immunoSEQ multiplex PCR; TCRdb's version includes in-frame clones alone and lacks a portion of them. The repertoire holds approximately 300,000 clones, with around nine tenths as singletons. The specimen was PBMCs or T cells enriched from blood (not recorded which). The receptors here all came from a young woman who had been exposed to COVID-19.

The chain combines TRBV6-5 with TRBJ1-6, with D possibly being TRBD1 (5 bases). CDR1 and CDR2 from the germline V gene are MNHEY and SVGAGI. V was pared by 6 bases and J by 8 bases, with 11 bases between. This CDR3 has 13 amino acids. This CDR3 reads CASRQELYSPLHF. The CDR3 coding sequence is TGTGCCAGCAGACAGGAACTTTATTCACCCCTCCACTTT.

This clone was recorded a few times. The CDR3 reads CASSWTGAGPQHF. The CDR3 DNA sequence: TGTGCCAGCAGTTGGACAGGTGCAGGGCCCCAGCATTTT. The chain couples TRBV6-5 to TRBJ1-5, with 7 bases fitting TRBD1. From germline, CDR1 is MNHEY and CDR2 SVGAGI. Germline trimming cut 4 bases from V and 9 bases from J; bases unmatched to any gene: 6. The CDR3 length is 13 residues.

The CDR3 region has the DNA TGTGCCAGCAGTTTACAGGGGGCGCGCACAGATACGCAGTATTTT. Amino acids: CASSLQGARTDTQYF. This chain links TRBV27 with TRBJ2-3; 8 bases match TRBD1. CDR3 size: 15 residues. V dropped 2 bases and J dropped 1; count of bases not matched to a gene: 2. In germline, CDR1 is MNHEY, CDR2 SMNVEV (reference sequence).

This chain uses TRBV27 with TRBJ1-2, with a weak D call TRBD1 (5 bases). V dropped 3 bases and J dropped 1 base, with 18 bases sitting between them. The CDR3 contains 17 residues. Germline V gene data show CDR1 as MNHEY and CDR2 as SMNVEV (reference sequence). CDR3 DNA sequence: TGTGCCAGCAGTTTCCCAGGCAGGGTCGACGTTAACTATGGCTACACCTTC. Translation: CASSFPGRVDVNYGYTF.

This chain links TRBV5-8 with TRBJ2-2; D might be TRBD1 (5 bases). This CDR3 region has 17 residues. The germline CDR1 and CDR2 sequences are SGHTS and YDEGEE. Trimming stripped 2 bases from V and 4 bases from J, with 18 bases between. CDR3 coding DNA: TGTGCCAGCAGCTTCTATAGTGGCTTTAGGGGCACCGGGGAGCTGTTTTTT. Encoded protein: CASSFYSGFRGTGELFF.

The chain has TRBV19 and TRBJ1-2, with D unclear. This CDR3 is 15 amino acids long. Germline V gene data show CDR1 as LNHDA and CDR2 as SQIVND (reference sequence). Trimming removed 7 bases from V and 2 bases from J, with 17 bases in between. The DNA for the CDR3 is TGTGCCAGTACCAATACCTTTACAACGAACTATGGCTACACCTTC. Translation gives CASTNTFTTNYGYTF.

V gene TRBV10-3 combines with J gene TRBJ1-3; a possible D gene is TRBD1 (6 bases). From germline, CDR1 is ENHRY and CDR2 SYGVKD. CDR3 length: 14 residues. Trimming left V 4 bases short and J 1 base short, with 8 bases between. In DNA form, the CDR3 reads TGTGCCATCAGTGGGCAGGGGTCTGGAAACACCATATATTTT. Encoded protein: CAISGQGSGNTIYF.

The gene calls are TRBV14 and TRBJ1-1; D may be TRBD1 (5 bases). The CDR3 contains 17 residues. Trimming took 2 bases from V and 5 from J, leaving 21 bases between them. CDR1 and CDR2 from the germline V gene are SGHDN and FVKESK. The CDR3 here is CASSQFRDRLGRTEAFF. CDR3 DNA: TGTGCCAGCAGCCAATTCAGAGACAGACTAGGTCGGACTGAAGCTTTCTTT.

The chain links TRBV4-3 to TRBJ2-1, with TRBD2 matching over 8 bases. Germline V gene sequence: CDR1 LGHNA, CDR2 YSLEER. The CDR3 runs 16 residues. Trimming removed 0 bases from V and 2 bases from J; junction bases left unmatched: 3. CDR3 amino acids: CASSQDGGATYNEQFF. The DNA for the CDR3 is TGCGCCAGCAGCCAAGACGGGGGGGCGACCTACAATGAGCAGTTCTTC.

This chain uses TRBV27 with TRBJ2-2; D is perhaps TRBD2 (6 bases). V lost 6 bases and J 3 bases, leaving 17 bases between the germline ends. CDR1 is MNHEY, CDR2 SMNVEV, per germline (reference sequence). The CDR3 totals 16 residues. The CDR3 reads CASSRPVWGDTGELFF. CDR3 bases: TGTGCCAGCAGCCGCCCCGTTTGGGGGGACACCGGGGAGCTGTTTTTT.

This rearrangement joins TRBV21-1 to TRBJ2-5; the D call of TRBD1 is as the table states it, not checked on the DNA. TRBV21-1 has pseudogene status. This CDR3 has 15 residues. The CDR3 reads CASSQPGHLQETQYF. CDR3 sequence (DNA): TGTGCCAGCAGCCAGCCGGGACATCTCCAAGAGACCCAGTACTTC.

The chain combines TRBV5-1 with TRBJ1-3, with D tentatively TRBD1 (6 bases). V was trimmed by 4 bases and J by 0 bases, leaving 11 bases between them. Germline assignment: CDR1 SGHRS and CDR2 YFSETQ. The CDR3 has 15 residues. DNA for the CDR3: TGCGCCAGCAGCCCGGACAGTCGCTCTGGAAACACCATATATTTT. Its translation is CASSPDSRSGNTIYF.

V is TRBV7-2 and J is TRBJ2-2, with TRBD2 identical over 11 bases. The CDR3 contains 18 residues. The junction had 12 bases not matched to a gene; V was cut back by 5 bases and J by 4 bases. Germline CDR1 is SGHTA and CDR2 is FQGNSA. The CDR3 region has the DNA TGTGCCAGCAGCGCCCGAACTAGCGGGGGCCCGCTCACCGGGGAGCTGTTTTTT. Protein product: CASSARTSGGPLTGELFF.

J is TRBJ1-1 and V is TRBV5-3; 7 bases match TRBD1. TRBV5-3 is reported as an ORF; its role is uncertain. The CDR3 is 13 amino acids. V shed 4 bases and J 4 bases; nucleotides not matched to a gene: 4. The chain's CDR3 is CARSPRGPTEAFF. The CDR3 coding sequence is TGTGCCAGAAGCCCGAGGGGGCCCACTGAAGCTTTCTTT.

The rearrangement uses TRBV6-5 and TRBJ1-2; TRBD1 aligns across 8 bases. V was pared by 6 bases and J by 7 bases, with 7 bases of the junction left unmatched. The CDR3 spans 13 residues. CDR1 and CDR2 (germline): MNHEY, SVGAGI. The CDR3, as DNA: TGTGCCAGCAGCCCCAGGGGGCGCAGTGGCTACACCTTC. It yields the protein CASSPRGRSGYTF.

This chain joins TRBV5-8 and TRBJ2-7; 9 bases agree with TRBD1. V trimming: 7 bases; J trimming: 4 bases; junction bases outside the gene matches: 6. Germline V lookup: CDR1 SGHTS, CDR2 YDEGEE. The CDR3 runs 13 residues. CDR3 bases: TGTGCCAGCGGGACAGGGACTTATTACGAGCAGTACTTC. Its translation is CASGTGTYYEQYF.

The chain links TRBV4-3 to TRBJ1-4; D not certain. The germline V gene encodes CDR1 LGHNA and CDR2 YSLEER. The CDR3 runs 16 residues. Trimming took 4 bases from V and 5 from J, leaving 17 bases between them. The CDR3 reads CASSPVEDTKNEKLFF. CDR3 in DNA: TGCGCCAGCAGCCCCGTGGAAGACACCAAAAATGAAAAACTGTTTTTT.

The chain carries TRBV4-1 and TRBJ2-7; TRBD1 matches 7 bases. Trimming cost V 4 bases and J 2 bases; bases outside gene matches: 2. The CDR3 is 13 amino acids. Germline CDR1 MGHRA, CDR2 YSYEKL. CDR3 in DNA: TGCGCCAGCAGCCTCGGGACAGCCTACGAGCAGTACTTC. It codes for CASSLGTAYEQYF.

This clone is a singleton in its sample. This chain uses TRBV7-9 with TRBJ2-7; 9 bases fit TRBD1. The CDR3 has 16 residues. Germline-derived CDR1 and CDR2 are SEHNR and FQNEAQ (reference sequence). Unmatched junction bases numbered 12, after V lost 5 bases and J lost 4 bases. For the CDR3, the DNA is TGTGCCAGCAGCCCGCGCGGGGGACAGGGTTTGTACGAGCAGTACTTC. Translating gives CASSPRGGQGLYEQYF.

The chain joins TRBV30 to TRBJ1-1; a possible D gene is TRBD1 (5 bases). V was shortened by 1 base and J by 7 bases, with 10 bases between the two germline ends. CDR3 length equals 12 residues. Germline V gives CDR1 GTSNPN, CDR2 SVGIG (reference sequence). The CDR3: CAWSGTQSEAFF. The CDR3 DNA is TGTGCCTGGAGTGGGACACAGAGTGAAGCTTTCTTT.

V is TRBV29-1 and J is TRBJ2-7, with D perhaps TRBD2 (6 bases). The CDR3 is 15 amino acids. The V end lost 1 base, the J end lost 3 bases, and 16 bases lay between the germline ends. Germline loops: CDR1 SQVTM, CDR2 ANQGSEA. CDR3 region: CSVEGRGVTNYEQYF. In DNA, the CDR3 is TGCAGCGTTGAAGGGCGGGGTGTCACTAACTACGAGCAGTACTTC.

The chain combines TRBV24-1 with TRBJ2-1; the D gene is possibly TRBD1 (5 bases). The germline V gene has CDR1 KGHDR and CDR2 SFDVKD. The CDR3 extends over 14 amino acids. Trimming left V 2 bases short and J 6 bases short, with 10 bases between. The CDR3 DNA reads TGTGCCACCAGTGATTCCGACAGACCCAATGAGCAGTTCTTC. Its protein is CATSDSDRPNEQFF.

This clone was seen just once. Here the CDR3 DNA reads TGTGCCAGCCCACGGTATCGCAGGGCTAACACTGAAGCTTTCTTT. Residues: CASPRYRRANTEAFF. The rearrangement links TRBV2 to TRBJ1-1, with D possibly TRBD1 on 5 matching bases. This CDR3 spans 15 amino acids. CDR1 is SNHLY and CDR2 is FYNNEI in the germline V gene. V lost 8 bases and J 2 bases, leaving 18 bases between the germline ends.

This clone was seen a handful of times. V usage is TRBV12-3 or TRBV12-4 and J usage is TRBJ1-2, with D unresolved. Trimming shortened V by 6 bases and J by 3 bases, and 11 bases separated the two germline ends. The CDR3 spans 13 residues. The CDR3 DNA follows: TGTGCCAGCAGACGCCGGGAAGACTATGGCTACACCTTC. Protein product: CASRRREDYGYTF.

This sequence joins TRBV6-4 and TRBJ1-1; 7 nucleotides match TRBD1. The CDR3 extends over 13 amino acids. Unmatched junction bases numbered 4, after V lost 4 bases and J lost 5 bases. The V gene's germline CDR1 is MRHNA and CDR2 SNTAGT. Here the CDR3 DNA reads TGTGCCAGCAGTGCGACAGGGAGGACTGAAGCTTTCTTT. This sequence encodes CASSATGRTEAFF.

The chain uses TRBV7-9 and TRBJ2-3, with 12 bases fitting TRBD1. The CDR3 sequence is 16 residues long. Germline values: CDR1 SEHNR, CDR2 FQNEAQ (reference sequence). The junction had 2 bases not matched to a gene; V was cut back by 0 bases and J by 4 bases. CDR3 sequence reads: CASSLAGTGGPDTQYF. In DNA form, the CDR3 reads TGTGCCAGCAGCTTAGCCGGGACAGGGGGCCCAGATACGCAGTATTTT.

The chain is built from TRBV7-3 and TRBJ1-1; D unclear. The CDR3 is made up of 15 amino acids. Germline V lookup: CDR1 SGHTA, CDR2 FQGTGA. Trimming took off 1 base at V and 5 bases at J, with 14 bases between the two ends. In nucleotides, the CDR3 is TGTGCCAGCAGCTTAAATGGCGGGTCCAATACTGAAGCTTTCTTT. Translated: CASSLNGGSNTEAFF.

The V call is TRBV9, the J call TRBJ2-1, with D perhaps matching TRBD2 (6 bases). Trimming shortened V by 4 bases and J by 7 bases, and 15 bases separated the two germline ends. Looked up from germline, CDR1 is SGDLS and CDR2 is YYNGEE. CDR3 length: 14 amino acids. CDR3 sequence (DNA): TGTGCCAGCAGCTCTAGCTATGGGGGGAATGAGCAGTTCTTC. Translation gives CASSSSYGGNEQFF. Full variable domain (outside the CDR3, taken from reference TRBV9 and TRBJ2-1): DSGVTQTPKHLITATGQRVTLRCSPRSGDLSVYWYQQSLDQGLQFLIQYYNGEERAKGNILERFSAQQFPDLHSELNLSSLELGDSALYFCASSSSYGGNEQFFGPGTRLTVL.

This sequence joins TRBV4-1 and TRBJ2-7; a possible D gene is TRBD1 (6 bases). Germline V gene sequence: CDR1 MGHRA, CDR2 YSYEKL. The CDR3 consists of 15 residues. Trimming took off 3 bases at V and 2 bases at J, with 14 bases between the two ends. The CDR3 sequence: CASSHTGTNTYEQYF. The DNA of the CDR3 is TGCGCCAGCAGCCACACCGGGACAAATACCTACGAGCAGTACTTC.

The chain combines TRBV29-1 with TRBJ2-3; D is possibly TRBD2 (6 bases). CDR3 length: 13 amino acids. The germline V gene has CDR1 SQVTM and CDR2 ANQGSEA. Deletions cut 3 bases from V and 0 bases from J, with 7 bases between. The CDR3 bases are TGCAGCGTTGAGGAGGGCAGCACAGATACGCAGTATTTT. Its protein product is CSVEEGSTDTQYF.